This T cell receptor beta chain was identified during a study of cytomegalovirus exposure and HLA in healthy donors. Whole-study findings and limits: In a later analysis, a missense DCLRE1C variant was linked to TCR beta V- and J-gene trimming.

As to this clone: What it recognizes is unknown.

Germline assignment: CDR1 PRHDT and CDR2 FYEKMQ (reference sequence). The CDR3 has 14 amino acids. V was trimmed by 5 bases and J by 7 bases, leaving 15 bases between them. Researchers ran the PCR with 60 Vbeta and 13 Jbeta primers. Assay: immunoSEQ multiplex PCR; the TCRdb copy retains only in-frame clones and omits some. The sample has 150,000 to 200,000 clones, 75% to 90% seen once. The TCR was taken from a girl aged 2-15 years in good health and CMV-seropositive. Material for sequencing was PBMCs. This rearrangement joins TRBV13 to TRBJ1-5; maybe TRBD1 (6 bases). The CDR3 sequence: CASSATNREQPQHF. CDR3 DNA: TGTGCCAGCAGCGCCACGAACAGGGAACAGCCCCAGCATTTT.